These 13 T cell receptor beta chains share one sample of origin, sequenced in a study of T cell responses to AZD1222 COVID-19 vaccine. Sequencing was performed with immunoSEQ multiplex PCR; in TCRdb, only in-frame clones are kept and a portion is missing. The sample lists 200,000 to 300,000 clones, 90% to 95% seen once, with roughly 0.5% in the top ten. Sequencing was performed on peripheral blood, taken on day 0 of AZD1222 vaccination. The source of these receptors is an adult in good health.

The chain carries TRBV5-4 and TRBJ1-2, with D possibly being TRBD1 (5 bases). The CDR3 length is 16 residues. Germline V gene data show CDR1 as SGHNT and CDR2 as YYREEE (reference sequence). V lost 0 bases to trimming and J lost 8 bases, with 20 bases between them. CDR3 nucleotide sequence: TGTGCCAGCAGCTTGGGGGGAGGCAGGGCCTTTTTGGGCTACACCTTC. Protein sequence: CASSLGGGRAFLGYTF.

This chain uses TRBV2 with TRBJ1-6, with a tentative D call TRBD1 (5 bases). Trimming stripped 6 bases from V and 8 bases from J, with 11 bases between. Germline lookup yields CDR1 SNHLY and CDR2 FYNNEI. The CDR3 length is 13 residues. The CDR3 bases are TGTGCCAGCAGGACGGGGCTCTATTCACCCCTCCACTTT. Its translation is CASRTGLYSPLHF.

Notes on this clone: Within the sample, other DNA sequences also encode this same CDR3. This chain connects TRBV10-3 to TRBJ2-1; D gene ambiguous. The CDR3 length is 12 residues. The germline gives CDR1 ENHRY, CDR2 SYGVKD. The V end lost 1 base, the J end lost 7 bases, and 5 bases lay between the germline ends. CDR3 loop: CAISEFGNEQFF. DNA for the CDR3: TGTGCCATCAGTGAGTTCGGGAATGAGCAGTTCTTC.

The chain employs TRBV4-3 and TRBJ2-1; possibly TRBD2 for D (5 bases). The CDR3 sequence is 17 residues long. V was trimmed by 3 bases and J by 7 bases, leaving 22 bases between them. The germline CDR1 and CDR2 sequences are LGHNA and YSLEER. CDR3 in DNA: TGCGCCAGCAGCCAGATCGAGGGATCCGCGACGGGAAATGAGCAGTTCTTC. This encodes CASSQIEGSATGNEQFF.

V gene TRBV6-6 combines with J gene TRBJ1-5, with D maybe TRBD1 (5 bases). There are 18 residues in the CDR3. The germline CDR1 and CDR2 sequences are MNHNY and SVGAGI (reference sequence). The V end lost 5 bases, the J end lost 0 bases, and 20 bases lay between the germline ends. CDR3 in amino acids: CASSPKRGRMYSNQPQHF. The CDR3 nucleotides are TGTGCCAGCAGTCCCAAACGGGGCAGGATGTATAGCAATCAGCCCCAGCATTTT.

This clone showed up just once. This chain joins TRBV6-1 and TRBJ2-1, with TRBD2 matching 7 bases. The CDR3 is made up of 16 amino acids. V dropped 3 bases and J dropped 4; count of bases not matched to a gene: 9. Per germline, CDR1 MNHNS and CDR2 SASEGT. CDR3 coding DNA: TGTGCCAGCAGTGAGCTTTGGGGGGAGGGGTACAATGAGCAGTTCTTC. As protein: CASSELWGEGYNEQFF.

In DNA form, the CDR3 reads TGTGCCAGCAGCCTGGGTGGCCGAGGTTTCCACGAGCAGTACTTC. Amino acids: CASSLGGRGFHEQYF. The rearrangement uses TRBV28 and TRBJ2-7, with no clear D. The CDR3 sequence is 15 residues long. The V gene lost 6 bases and the J gene lost 5 bases, with 20 bases spanning the gap. The V gene's germline CDR1 is MDHEN and CDR2 SYDVKM.

The CDR3 DNA reads TGTGCCAGTAGGTCCCAGACAGGGGGCTATGGCTACACCTTC. Translated, it gives CASRSQTGGYGYTF. The V call is TRBV19, the J call TRBJ1-2; 9 nucleotides align to TRBD1. With 6 bases clipped from V and 4 bases from J, the junction kept 6 bases outside the gene matches. The germline V gene has CDR1 LNHDA and CDR2 SQIVND (reference sequence). This CDR3 has 14 amino acids.

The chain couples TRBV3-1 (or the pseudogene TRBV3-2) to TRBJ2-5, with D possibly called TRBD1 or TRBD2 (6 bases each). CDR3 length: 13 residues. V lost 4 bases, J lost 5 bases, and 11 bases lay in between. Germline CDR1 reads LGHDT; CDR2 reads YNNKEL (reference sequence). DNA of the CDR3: TGTGCCAGCAGCCTTAGGGGGGCCGAGACCCAGTACTTC. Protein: CASSLRGAETQYF.

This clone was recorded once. The CDR3 DNA reads as TGTGCCAGCAGTGATCAGGACAGGGGAATCTACGAGCAGTACTTC. Translating it yields CASSDQDRGIYEQYF. The chain links TRBV2 to TRBJ2-7, with 9 bases identical to TRBD1. CDR3 size: 15 residues. Germline lookup yields CDR1 SNHLY and CDR2 FYNNEI. Unmatched junction bases numbered 6, after V lost 3 bases and J lost 3 bases.

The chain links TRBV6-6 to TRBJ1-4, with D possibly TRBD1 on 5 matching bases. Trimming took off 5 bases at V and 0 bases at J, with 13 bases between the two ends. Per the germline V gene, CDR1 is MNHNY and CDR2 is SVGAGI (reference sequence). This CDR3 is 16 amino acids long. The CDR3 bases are TGTGCCAGCAGTCAAAGACAGCCCGCAACTAATGAAAAACTGTTTTTT. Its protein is CASSQRQPATNEKLFF.

As DNA, the CDR3 is TGCAGCGCGACAGATAGCAATCAGCCCCAGCATTTT. Protein sequence: CSATDSNQPQHF. J is TRBJ1-5 and V is TRBV29-1; perhaps TRBD1 as D (5 bases). Between the trimmed V and J ends, which lost 7 bases and 0 bases, there was a span of 7 bases. The CDR3 loop spans 12 amino acids. Germline CDR1 is SQVTM and CDR2 is ANQGSEA.

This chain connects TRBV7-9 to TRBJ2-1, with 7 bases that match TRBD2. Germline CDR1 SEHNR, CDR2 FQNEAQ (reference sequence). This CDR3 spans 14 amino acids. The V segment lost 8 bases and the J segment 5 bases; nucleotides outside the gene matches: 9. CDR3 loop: CASFVGLADNEQFF. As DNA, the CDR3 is TGTGCCAGCTTTGTAGGGCTAGCGGACAATGAGCAGTTCTTC. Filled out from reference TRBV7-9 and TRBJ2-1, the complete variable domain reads DTGVSQNPRHKITKRGQNVTFRCDPISEHNRLYWYRQTLGQGPEFLTYFQNEAQLEKSRLLSDRFSAERPKGSFSTLEIQRTEQGDSAMYLCASFVGLADNEQFFGPGTRLTVL.